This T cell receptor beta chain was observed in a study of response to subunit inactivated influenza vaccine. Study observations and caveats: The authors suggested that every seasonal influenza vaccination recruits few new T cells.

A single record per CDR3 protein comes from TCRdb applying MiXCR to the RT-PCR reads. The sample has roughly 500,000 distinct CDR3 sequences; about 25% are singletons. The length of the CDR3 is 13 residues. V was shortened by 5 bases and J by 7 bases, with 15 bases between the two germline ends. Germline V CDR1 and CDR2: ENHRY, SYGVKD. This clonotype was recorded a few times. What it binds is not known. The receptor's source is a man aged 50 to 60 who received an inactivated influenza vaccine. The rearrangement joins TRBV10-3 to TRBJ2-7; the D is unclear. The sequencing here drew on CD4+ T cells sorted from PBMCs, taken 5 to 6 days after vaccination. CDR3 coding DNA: TGTGCCATCAGTACAACCTCGAATGGAGAGCAGTACTTC. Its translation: CAISTTSNGEQYF.